Listed below are T cell receptor beta chains from one sample, sequenced in a study of T cell repertoires in cytomegalovirus infection. TCRdb processed the reads anew with MiXCR; each CDR3 protein has one entry. The sample yields about 490,000 distinct CDR3 sequences, approximately 10% seen once. The sample taken for sequencing was PBMCs. These receptors were taken from a human donor in good health (CMV status not recorded). Some clones in this sample may be carry-over from other donors' samples. CDR3s include the opening cysteine and the closing phenylalanine or tryptophan. Fields, in order: J gene, clone size, V gene, D gene, CDR3 DNA, CDR3 protein. The D gene is left open where the match is weak. Clone size is shown for a subset of rows, as once, few, many or a class of expanded clone.

>TRBJ2-1|many|TRBV5-4|TRBD2
TGTGCCAGCAGCTTGGGTGGACTAGCGGGAGGGGGGACGTACAATGAGCAGTTCTTC
CASSLGGLAGGGTYNEQFF
>TRBJ2-7|few|TRBV20-1|.
TGCAGTGCTAGTCTGACAGGTACCTACGAGCAGTACTTC
CSASLTGTYEQYF
>TRBJ2-1|many|TRBV10-3|TRBD2
TGTGCCATCAGTGAGCGGGAGGGTTCCTACAATGAGCAGTTCTTC
CAISEREGSYNEQFF
>TRBJ1-1|many|TRBV28|.
TGTGCCAGCAGTTCGGGTCGGGCTGAAGCTTTCTTT
CASSSGRAEAFF
>TRBJ1-6|many|TRBV7-9|.
TGTGCCAGCAGCCCACACAGGGTGGTTAATTCACCCCTCCACTTT
CASSPHRVVNSPLHF
>TRBJ1-6|.|TRBV6-2/TRBV6-3|.
TGTGCCAGCAGTTACTCGGGCAATTCACCCCTCCACTTT
CASSYSGNSPLHF
>TRBJ2-2|.|TRBV7-9|.
TGTGCCAGCAGCTCCGCCCGGGGCACCGGGGAGCTGTTTTTT
CASSSARGTGELFF
>TRBJ2-3|few|TRBV2|TRBD2
TGTGCCAGCAGGACTAGCGGGAACACAGATACGCAGTATTTT
CASRTSGNTDTQYF
>TRBJ2-7|.|TRBV5-4|.
TGTGCCAGCAGCTTGAAGGGACCCTACGAGCAGTACTTC
CASSLKGPYEQYF
>TRBJ1-1|.|TRBV5-5|TRBD1
TGTGCCAGCAGCAAGACAGGGGGCGGCGGTTTCTTT
CASSKTGGGGFF
>TRBJ2-7|.|TRBV20-1|TRBD1
TGCAGTGCCGCCAGGGGGTCGGAGTACGAGCAGTACTTC
CSAARGSEYEQYF
>TRBJ2-1|.|TRBV6-5|.
TGTGCCAGCAGTTACAATGGGGCCATCGGCCAGGCACATGAGCAGTTCTTC
CASSYNGAIGQAHEQFF
>TRBJ2-2|.|TRBV20-1|.
TGCAGTGCTAGGCGGGATAGGTTTGGCACCGGGGAGCTGTTTTTT
CSARRDRFGTGELFF
>TRBJ2-7|many|TRBV28|TRBD2
TGTGCCAGCAGTAGCGCCGGAGCGGGATTACCCTACGAGCAGTACTTC
CASSSAGAGLPYEQYF
>TRBJ2-7|many|TRBV6-6|TRBD2
TGTGCCAGCAGTAACCCAGCGGGAGGGCCCTACGAGCAGTACTTC
CASSNPAGGPYEQYF
>TRBJ2-7|.|TRBV7-9|.
TGTGCCAGCAGCTTAGGACAGGTCTCCTACGAGCACTACTTC
CASSLGQVSYEHYF
>TRBJ1-1|many|TRBV5-1|TRBD1
TGCGCCAGCAGCTTGCCCCCTGGGGGACAGGACACTGAAGCTTTCTTT
CASSLPPGGQDTEAFF
>TRBJ2-7|many|TRBV11-2|.
TGTGCCAGCAGCAGGGGGGGGGGCAGCTACTACGAGCAGTACTTC
CASSRGGGSYYEQYF
>TRBJ1-2|.|TRBV9|.
TGTGCCAGCAGCGCTAGTTCCATGGGGAGCTATGGCTACACCTTC
CASSASSMGSYGYTF
>TRBJ2-1|many|TRBV11-2|.
TGTGCCAGCACCTTAGGTATTGAGCAGTTCTTC
CASTLGIEQFF
>TRBJ2-3|.|TRBV9|TRBD2
TGTGCCAGCAGCTCGACTAGCGGGGGTTTCACAGATACGCAGTATTTT
CASSSTSGGFTDTQYF
>TRBJ2-1|many|TRBV3-1|.
TGTGCCAGCAGCCAAGAACGTCAAACACAGTTCTTC
CASSQERQTQFF
>TRBJ1-1|few|TRBV4-2|.
TGTGCCAGCAGCCCCGGGGACGGGGCTGAAGCTTTCTTT
CASSPGDGAEAFF
>TRBJ2-1|few|TRBV10-3|.
TGTGCCATCAGTGAGAGGAGGGAGTGGTACAATGAGCAGTTCTTC
CAISERREWYNEQFF
>TRBJ2-2|many|TRBV28|.
TGTGCCAGCAGTTTCCTTAACACCGGGGAGCTGTTTTTT
CASSFLNTGELFF
>TRBJ2-7|many|TRBV5-1|.
TGCGCCAGCAGCTTGAACCAGGACAAGTCCTACGAGCAGTACTTC
CASSLNQDKSYEQYF
>TRBJ2-7|many|TRBV7-8|TRBD2
TGTGCCAGCAGCTCCCCTTCGGCTAGCGGGAGGGCCCGCGAGCAGTACTTC
CASSSPSASGRAREQYF
>TRBJ2-2|many|TRBV7-3|.
TGTGCCAGCAGCCCGACAAGTGCACGGGGGGAGCTGTTTTTT
CASSPTSARGELFF
>TRBJ2-5|few|TRBV7-3|.
TGTGCCAGCAGCTTAGGCGGGATAGGAGAGACCCAGTACTTC
CASSLGGIGETQYF
>TRBJ2-3|many|TRBV20-1|TRBD2
TGCAGTGCTCCGGAGAGTAGCGGGAGGCCAGATACGCAGTATTTT
CSAPESSGRPDTQYF
>TRBJ2-5|few|TRBV3-1|TRBD2
TGTGCCAGCAGCCCCCGACTAGCGGGAGGGTCAGAGACCCAGTACTTC
CASSPRLAGGSETQYF
>TRBJ1-5|many|TRBV4-2|.
TGTGCCAGCAGCCAAGACCCGGGGGGACTGCAGCATTTT
CASSQDPGGLQHF
>TRBJ2-7|many|TRBV6-6|.
TGTGCCAGCAGTTCCCAGGGACACGGAAACTACGAGCAGTACTTC
CASSSQGHGNYEQYF
>TRBJ2-2|.|TRBV5-1|TRBD2
TGCGCCAGCAGCTTGAGGGCTAGCGGGAACCCCGGGGAGCTGTTTTTT
CASSLRASGNPGELFF
>TRBJ2-7|many|TRBV7-2|.
TGTGCCAGCAAGCGGGCCAGCTCCTACGAGCAGTACTTC
CASKRASSYEQYF
>TRBJ1-4|many|TRBV20-1|TRBD1
TGCAGTGCCAGACAGGGAACGTTCGCTAATGAAAAACTGTTTTTT
CSARQGTFANEKLFF
>TRBJ2-7|many|TRBV7-9|TRBD1
TGTGCCAGCAGCCCCACCAGGGACAGGGTTGACGAGCAGTACTTC
CASSPTRDRVDEQYF
>TRBJ1-1|many|TRBV7-9|.
TGTGCCAGCAGCTTCGCCTTGGGGGGGCCTATGAACACTGAAGCTTTCTTT
CASSFALGGPMNTEAFF
>TRBJ1-1|many|TRBV10-3|.
TGTGCCACTCGCCAGGGCGCGGGGACCACTGAAGCTTTCTTT
CATRQGAGTTEAFF
>TRBJ1-1|many|TRBV7-2|.
TGTGCCAGCAGCCGAGGCGGTGTAGCTTTCTTT
CASSRGGVAFF
>TRBJ2-1|many|TRBV7-3|.
TGTGCCAGCAGCTTCACCCAGAGGGATGAGCAGTTCTTC
CASSFTQRDEQFF